The rows below give T cell receptor beta chains drawn from one sample of a study of T cells in localized non-small cell lung cancer. Clones were read by immunoSEQ multiplex PCR, and TCRdb kept only the in-frame ones, dropping some. The sample gives 40,000 to 55,000 clones, over 70% of which show up once; about 4% is in the top ten. Sequencing was performed on PBMCs, taken before any cancer treatment. The receptors here all came from a woman aged 35 to 70 with stage II lung adenocarcinoma. The conserved cysteine and the conserved F or W are not part of the CDR3 here.

j_call v_call cdr3_aa
TRBJ1-5 TRBV10-3 AIRLQGDQPQH
TRBJ1-2 TRBV30 AWSADAGLGYT
TRBJ1-2 TRBV28 ASSPGWDRTYGYT
TRBJ1-1 TRBV11-2 ASSLGGTGEAF
TRBJ1-1 TRBV7-9 ASSHGTGGRTEAF
TRBJ1-5 TRBV18 ASSDSGQHNQPQH
TRBJ1-1 TRBV7-9 ASSSTSPVMNTEAF
TRBJ1-1 TRBV29-1 SVGATNTEAF
TRBJ2-7 TRBV7-9 ASSLLAGYEQY
TRBJ1-2 TRBV11-1 ASSRPGQGQYGYT
TRBJ2-1 TRBV28 ASSTIWGGFYNEQF
TRBJ1-1 TRBV27 ASSWETGGTEAF
TRBJ1-2 TRBV30 AWSLNRAGYDYT
TRBJ2-6 TRBV2 ASSKAGHASGANVLT
TRBJ1-4 TRBV28 ASRGDATNEKLF
TRBJ2-1 TRBV19 ASSVQTNNEQF
TRBJ1-1 TRBV4-1 ASSQADRNTEAF
TRBJ1-6 TRBV7-6 ASSLEGVGVRNSPLH
TRBJ1-5 TRBV28 ASSSTGIERPQH
TRBJ1-2 TRBV4-3 ASSQHRDSYGYT
TRBJ2-5 TRBV5-1 ASSLWVAATLEETQY
TRBJ2-1 TRBV30 AWSRRGPWNEQF
TRBJ2-7 TRBV28 ASSLVSTQGALPDYEQY
TRBJ1-2 TRBV7-2 ASSKGGEASNYGYT
TRBJ2-1 TRBV28 ASSPYGQQNEQF
TRBJ1-6 TRBV5-5 ASSSFGTGSSPLH
TRBJ2-2 TRBV7-2 ASTRNAPPTGELF
TRBJ2-1 TRBV10-2 ASMAAGAGNEQF
TRBJ1-1 TRBV6-5 ASSYGGRGKAF
TRBJ2-2 TRBV5-1 ASSLTSGGVLTGELF
TRBJ2-5 TRBV2 ASSQGTGQETQY
TRBJ1-2 TRBV30 AWSQGPRNGYT
TRBJ1-2 TRBV28 ASSFGQARGYT
TRBJ2-5 TRBV7-6 ASSLLALRVETQY
TRBJ2-2 TRBV29-1 SVGEGGTGELF
TRBJ1-4 TRBV30 AWSMRQGAEKLF
TRBJ1-2 TRBV27 ASSSNPTGWDGYT
TRBJ2-5 TRBV4-1 ASSPGGLRETQY
TRBJ2-1 TRBV28 ASRLLRGQEQF
TRBJ1-4 TRBV18 ASSPGATNEKLF
TRBJ2-7 TRBV27 ASSNSGGAVSYEQY
TRBJ1-1 TRBV7-9 ASSKGALNEAF
TRBJ1-3 TRBV7-9 ASSPRGAISGNTIY
TRBJ1-1 TRBV19 ASGEGTGWGKNTEAF
TRBJ2-1 TRBV13 ASSSPSISNEQF
TRBJ1-1 TRBV4-1 ASSPYRESTEAF
TRBJ2-2 TRBV6-5 ASSRTGGFTGELF
TRBJ2-2 TRBV10-3 AIKPQTGTGEAGELF
TRBJ1-1 TRBV6-6 ASSYQKNTEAF
TRBJ1-5 TRBV4-1 ASSQGDRGLQPQH